What follows are 5 T cell receptor beta chains derived from one specimen sequenced in a study of radiation and T cells in renal cell carcinoma. This table comes from immunoSEQ multiplex PCR, and its TCRdb copy is limited to in-frame clones, with some not included. The table lists 120,000 to 150,000 clones, 88% of them singletons. Time point reported: baseline pretreatment blood. Treatment indicated: 15 Gy SBRT to primary tumor, nephrectomy 4 weeks later. The material was blood, obtained from a patient whose treatment included radiotherapy and nephrectomy. These receptors were obtained from a woman in her seventies with renal cell carcinoma.

The V call is TRBV30, the J call TRBJ2-7; 13 bases match TRBD2. The CDR3 has 17 amino acids. CDR1 and CDR2 from the germline V gene are GTSNPN and SVGIG (reference sequence). Trimming took 0 bases from V and 2 from J; bases not matched to a gene: 7. CDR3 sequence (DNA): TGTGCCTGGAGTGTAAGGACTAGCGGGGGAACAGCCTACGAGCAGTACTTC. Translated: CAWSVRTSGGTAYEQYF.

The chain links TRBV6-5 to TRBJ1-1, with 7 nucleotides matching TRBD1. The CDR3 has 14 amino acids. The junction had 9 bases not matched to a gene; V was cut back by 10 bases and J by 1 base. Germline V gene data show CDR1 as MNHEY and CDR2 as SVGAGI. The CDR3 DNA sequence: TGTGCCACAAAACCCGGGACAGAGAACACTGAAGCTTTCTTT. This codes for CATKPGTENTEAFF.

The CDR3: CATGPKADTQYF. Written as DNA, the CDR3 is TGTGCCACTGGCCCGAAGGCAGATACGCAGTATTTT. The chain is built from TRBV15 and TRBJ2-3; D not resolved. V was clipped by 9 bases and J by 4 bases, with 11 bases between them. CDR1 and CDR2 from the germline V gene are LNHNV and YYDKDF (reference sequence). CDR3 length: 12 amino acids.

This clone was recorded a few times. V gene TRBV7-2 combines with J gene TRBJ1-1; a possible D gene is TRBD1 (5 bases). V shed 3 bases and J shed 5 bases, with 19 bases lying between them. Germline loops: CDR1 SGHTA, CDR2 FQGNSA. The CDR3 consists of 16 residues. This CDR3 reads CASSLPGSGAGTEAFF. CDR3 sequence (DNA): TGTGCCAGCAGCTTGCCAGGGTCGGGCGCGGGAACTGAAGCTTTCTTT.

The DNA of the CDR3 is TGCGCCAGCAGCCAAGGCCGGACAGGGAGCTACGAGCAGTACTTC. Translation: CASSQGRTGSYEQYF. The genes are TRBV4-1 and TRBJ2-7; the match to TRBD1 covers 8 bases. From germline, CDR1 is MGHRA and CDR2 YSYEKL. The CDR3 is made up of 15 amino acids. With V trimmed by 1 base and J by 3 bases, 5 bases remained unmatched.